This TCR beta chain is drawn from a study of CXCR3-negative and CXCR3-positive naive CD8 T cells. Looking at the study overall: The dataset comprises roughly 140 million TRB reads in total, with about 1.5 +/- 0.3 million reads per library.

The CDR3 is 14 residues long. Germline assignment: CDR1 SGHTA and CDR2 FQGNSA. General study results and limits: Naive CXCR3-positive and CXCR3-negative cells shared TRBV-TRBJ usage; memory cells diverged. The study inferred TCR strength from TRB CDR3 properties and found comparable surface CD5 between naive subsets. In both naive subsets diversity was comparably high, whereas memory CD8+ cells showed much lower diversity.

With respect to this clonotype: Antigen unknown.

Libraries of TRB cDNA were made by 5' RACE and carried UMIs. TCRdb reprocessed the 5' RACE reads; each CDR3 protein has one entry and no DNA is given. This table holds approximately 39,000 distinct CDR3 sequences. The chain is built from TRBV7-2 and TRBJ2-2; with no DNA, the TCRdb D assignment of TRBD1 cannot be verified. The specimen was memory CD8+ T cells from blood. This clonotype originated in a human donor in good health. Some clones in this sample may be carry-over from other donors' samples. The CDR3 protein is CASSQGANTGELFF.